This TCR beta chain was recovered during a study of T cell responses to AZD1222 COVID-19 vaccine. Method: immunoSEQ multiplex PCR; TCRdb's copy keeps in-frame clones and lacks some. The sample holds approximately 150,000 clones, around 92% seen once. Germline V gives CDR1 SQVTM, CDR2 ANQGSEA. The CDR3 runs 13 residues. The V and J ends lost 3 bases and 1 base, in that order; junction bases with no gene match: 2. Sequencing was performed on peripheral blood, taken 28 days after the second AZD1222 dose. V gene TRBV29-1 combines with J gene TRBJ1-1; 7 bases are a match to TRBD1. The origin of this receptor is an adult who received the AZD1222 COVID-19 vaccine. The CDR3 spells CSVDYRGNTEAFF. CDR3 DNA: TGCAGCGTTGACTACAGGGGGAACACTGAAGCTTTCTTT.